This TCR beta chain was retrieved from a study of shared clonotypes between healthy human individuals. The study, taken as a whole, reports: The sharing of roughly 5% of naive CD4 clonotypes was seen across several donors.

Comment on this clone: No antigen is known for it.

This CDR3 region has 14 residues. V lost 3 bases and J lost 3, with 12 bases in between. Germline-derived CDR1 and CDR2 are MNHEY and SMNVEV (reference sequence). It was across several immunoSEQ plates that each subset's genomic DNA was evenly split. The authors loaded about 0.2 ug DNA, roughly 27,000 T cell genomes, into sorted-subset replicate PCRs. This table comes from immunoSEQ multiplex PCR, and its TCRdb copy is limited to in-frame clones, with some not included. The sample includes over a million clones, approximately 78% of them seen just once. The TCR sequence derives from a man in his late teens or twenties in good health. Some clones in this sample may be carry-over from other donors' samples. The rearrangement links TRBV27 to TRBJ2-7; no firm D call. The sequenced sample was memory CD4+ T cells from PBMCs. Regarding subset: CD45RA-negative fraction. This chain's CDR3 is CASSFYASLYEQYF. CDR3 sequence (DNA): TGTGCCAGCAGTTTTTACGCATCCCTCTACGAGCAGTACTTC.